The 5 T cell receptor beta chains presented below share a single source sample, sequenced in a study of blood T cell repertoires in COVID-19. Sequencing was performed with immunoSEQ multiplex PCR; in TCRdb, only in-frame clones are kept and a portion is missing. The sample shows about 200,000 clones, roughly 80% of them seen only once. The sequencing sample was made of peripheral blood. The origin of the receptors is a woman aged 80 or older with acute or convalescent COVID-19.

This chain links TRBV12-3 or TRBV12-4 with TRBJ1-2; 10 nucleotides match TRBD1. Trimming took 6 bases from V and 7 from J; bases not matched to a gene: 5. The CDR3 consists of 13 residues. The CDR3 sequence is CASSLGTGAGYTF. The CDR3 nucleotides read TGTGCCAGCAGCCTAGGGACAGGGGCTGGCTACACCTTC.

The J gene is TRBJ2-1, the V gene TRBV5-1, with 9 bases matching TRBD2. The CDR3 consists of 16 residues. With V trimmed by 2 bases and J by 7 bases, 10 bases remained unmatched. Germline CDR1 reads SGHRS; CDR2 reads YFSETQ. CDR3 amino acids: CASSLIAGAGGNEQFF. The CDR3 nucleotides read TGCGCCAGCAGCTTAATAGCGGGGGCCGGGGGGAATGAGCAGTTCTTC.

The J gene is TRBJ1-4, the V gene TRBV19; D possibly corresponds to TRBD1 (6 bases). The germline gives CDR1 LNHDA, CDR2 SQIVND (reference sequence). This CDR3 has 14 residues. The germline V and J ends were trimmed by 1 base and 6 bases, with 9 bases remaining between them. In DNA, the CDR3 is TGTGCCAGTAGTATAGGACAGGTCGATGAAAAACTGTTTTTT. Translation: CASSIGQVDEKLFF. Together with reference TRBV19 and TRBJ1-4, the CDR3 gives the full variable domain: DGGITQSPKYLFRKEGQNVTLSCEQNLNHDAMYWYRQDPGQGLRLIYYSQIVNDFQKGDIAEGYSVSREKKESFPLTVTSAQKNPTAFYLCASSIGQVDEKLFFGSGTQLSVL.

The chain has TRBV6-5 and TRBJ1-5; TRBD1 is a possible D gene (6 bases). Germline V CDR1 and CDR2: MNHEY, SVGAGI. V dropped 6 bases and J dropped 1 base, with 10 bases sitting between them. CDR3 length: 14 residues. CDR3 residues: CASRNGQSNQPQHF. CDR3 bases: TGTGCCAGCAGGAACGGACAGAGCAATCAGCCCCAGCATTTT.

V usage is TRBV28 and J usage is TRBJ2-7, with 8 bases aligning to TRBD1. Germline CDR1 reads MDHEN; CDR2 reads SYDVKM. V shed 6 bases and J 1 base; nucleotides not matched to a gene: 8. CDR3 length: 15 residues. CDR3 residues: CASSPGTGKSYEQYF. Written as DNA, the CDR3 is TGTGCCAGCAGCCCTGGGACAGGTAAATCCTACGAGCAGTACTTC.